This T cell receptor (beta chain) was obtained from a study of blood T cell repertoires in COVID-19 (dated by TCRdb to 2019 to 2021). With respect to the entire study: Collaborator samples came from the United States, Italy and Spain and covered acute and convalescent phases of COVID-19. The prospective study material was composed of cDNA or gDNA derived from T cells, B-cell-depleted T cells, or PBMCs. Where HLA class I and class II types were available, the types were taken from metadata supplied by the sample provider, not from assay-based typing. The repertoires were released in a freely available public database meant as a resource for research on the immune response to SARS-CoV-2. The dataset comprised deeply sampled blood TCRbeta repertoires from subjects exposed to, actively infected with, or recovered from COVID-19. Nearly every sample came with metadata listing a de-identified subject ID, COVID-19 status, age in years and sex. The samples were drawn from the first 160 participants of the ongoing ImmuneRACE study and from 1,200 or so subjects provided by 6 global collaborators. The paper's findings and limits, for the study overall: The amount of clinical and demographic metadata varied by source and participant and was provided uncurated.

The germline V gene provides CDR1 SGHRS and CDR2 YFSETQ. The V end loses 2 bases and the J end loses 3 bases, and a stretch of 8 bases separates them. From its cysteine to its phenylalanine, the CDR3 spans 14 amino acids. Solely the CDR3 DNA is kept, with 42 bases framed from the first base. On this clone: Its cognate antigen has yet to be identified. The sample holds no much larger clone one base away, and base qualities are not on file.

Participants in the prospective study were aged 18 to 89 years, lived in 20 to 25 United States geographic areas, and enrolled through a virtual design. In the prospective study, participants were assigned to cohorts based on the clinical history participants reported in a screening survey and a study questionnaire. Exposed participants were defined as having been in contact with someone with a PCR-confirmed or clinician-diagnosed COVID-19 case within 2 weeks of study entry. In the prospective study, mobile phlebotomists collected whole blood, serum and a nasopharyngeal or oropharyngeal swab from each participant. Participants in the prospective study had the option to provide additional blood draws and questionnaires over a roughly two-month period. Before DNA extraction, blood samples from the prospective study were shipped at room temperature or frozen. TCRbeta CDR3 regions were amplified from genomic DNA using the immunoSEQ Assay, a bias-controlled multiplex PCR. In the paper's pipeline: The number of nucleated cells in each sample was estimated from the amplification of reference gene primers within the assay. Sequence reads were collapsed and filtered to measure the absolute abundance of every unique TCRbeta CDR3 rearrangement. For each sample, productive Simpson clonality was calculated by taking the square root of Simpson's diversity index across productive rearrangements. TCRdb took over this immuneACCESS table, retaining in-frame rearrangements with V and J assigned. Such tables are incomplete; in checked studies, under half of the missing clones stem from an unresolved V gene, and the remainder is unexplained. The D gene and trimming were derived from the DNA, and the V and J assignments and clone size from that table. This sample has nearly 250,000 clones in its table, and 85% to 90% of those were observed once. The ten largest account for less than 0.9% of the sample.

Sequences were obtained from PBMCs or T cells enriched from blood (not recorded which). This TCR was sampled from a man aged 45 to 65 who had been exposed to COVID-19. The V gene is TRBV5-1 and the J gene is TRBJ1-4, with no reliable assignment of the D segment. The CDR3 is CASSFKFANEKLFF. The sequenced DNA is TGCGCCAGCAGCTTTAAATTTGCTAATGAAAAACTGTTTTTT.